A selection of T cell receptor beta chains follows, all from one sample in a study of blood T cell repertoires in COVID-19. Produced via immunoSEQ multiplex PCR; TCRdb's table is partial and in-frame only. The sample has 150,000 to 200,000 clones; around nine tenths are singletons. Sequenced: peripheral blood. These receptor sequences come from a man between 70 and 80 years old with acute or convalescent COVID-19. Both conserved end residues are part of each CDR3. A D gene is named only where the DNA matches it firmly. Where a row states a size, it is once, few, many or the class of an expanded clone; other rows omit it.

J: TRBJ2-1; size: .; V: TRBV24-1; D: .; DNA: TGTGCCACCAGTGATCCTGGGACTGTCTCCTACAATGAGCAGTTCTTC; CDR3: CATSDPGTVSYNEQFF
J: TRBJ2-2; size: .; V: TRBV4-1; D: .; DNA: TGCGCCAGCAGCCTCCTCCTACAGCCCCCCGGGGAGCTGTTTTTT; CDR3: CASSLLLQPPGELFF
J: TRBJ2-2; size: .; V: TRBV11-3; D: TRBD1; DNA: TGTGCCAGCAGCTCATCGAGCGGACAGGATAGGCTGTTTTTT; CDR3: CASSSSSGQDRLFF
J: TRBJ2-1; size: .; V: TRBV9; D: .; DNA: TGTGCCAGCAGCCTATTCCCGGGACTGGGGGGTTACAATGAGCAGTTCTTC; CDR3: CASSLFPGLGGYNEQFF
J: TRBJ1-4; size: .; V: TRBV18; D: .; DNA: TGTGCCAGCAAGCAGGGCGGTGAAAAACTGTTTTTT; CDR3: CASKQGGEKLFF
J: TRBJ2-3; size: once; V: TRBV6-5; D: .; DNA: TGTGCCACCAGAAGGGGGGGGTTGAGTACGCAGTATTTT; CDR3: CATRRGGLSTQYF
J: TRBJ1-2; size: .; V: TRBV28; D: .; DNA: TGTGCCAGCAGTCATCAGGGCTATGGCTACACCTTC; CDR3: CASSHQGYGYTF
J: TRBJ1-1; size: few; V: TRBV29-1; D: TRBD1; DNA: TGCAGCGTTGATGCCGACAGGGACGGTGAAGCTTTCTTT; CDR3: CSVDADRDGEAFF
J: TRBJ1-2; size: .; V: TRBV5-6; D: .; DNA: TGTGCCAGCAGCTTGGGCTTAGAGGTTAACTATGGCTACACCTTC; CDR3: CASSLGLEVNYGYTF
J: TRBJ1-4; size: .; V: TRBV20-1; D: .; DNA: TGCAGTGCTCTCACTAATGAAAAACTGTTTTTT; CDR3: CSALTNEKLFF
J: TRBJ1-1; size: .; V: TRBV14; D: .; DNA: TGTGCCAGCAGCCAGTATACAGGGTACACTGAAGCTTTCTTT; CDR3: CASSQYTGYTEAFF
J: TRBJ1-1; size: .; V: TRBV7-2; D: TRBD1; DNA: TGTGCCAGCAGCGCGGGACAGGGGAACACTGAAGCTTTCTTT; CDR3: CASSAGQGNTEAFF
J: TRBJ1-4; size: few; V: TRBV5-1; D: TRBD1; DNA: TGCGCCAGCAGCCCGGGACAGGGTAGGGAAAAACTGTTTTTT; CDR3: CASSPGQGREKLFF
J: TRBJ1-2; size: .; V: TRBV19; D: TRBD1; DNA: TGTGCCAGTAGACCGACAGGGTATAACTATGGCTACACCTTC; CDR3: CASRPTGYNYGYTF
J: TRBJ2-1; size: .; V: TRBV19; D: TRBD2; DNA: TGTGCCAGTAGTGTTACCGGGACTAGCGGGAGAGGGGATGAGCAGTTCTTC; CDR3: CASSVTGTSGRGDEQFF
J: TRBJ2-1; size: .; V: TRBV2; D: .; DNA: TGTGCCAGCAGTGACCGGTATGAGCAGTTCTTC; CDR3: CASSDRYEQFF
J: TRBJ1-5; size: .; V: TRBV6-1; D: .; DNA: TGTGCCAGCAGGCCCCGGGGGGAGAGCAATCAGCCCCAGCATTTT; CDR3: CASRPRGESNQPQHF
J: TRBJ2-7; size: .; V: TRBV30; D: .; DNA: TGTGCCTGGAGTGTACAACGGCCCACTACCTACGAGCAGTACTTC; CDR3: CAWSVQRPTTYEQYF